This T cell receptor beta chain was identified during a study of regulatory T cells in long-lasting Graves disease. Study observations and caveats: Analyses excluded thyroid tissue, covering peripheral blood alone. Repertoires from persistent disease leaned toward TRBV28, TRBJ1-2 and TRBJ2-5. Owing to a sample size that was small, accuracy may have been reduced.

For TCR beta, libraries came from iRepertoire HTBI primers and Arm-PCR of CDR3 regions. Each CDR3 protein gets one entry after TCRdb re-called the multiplex PCR reads with MiXCR. The sample lists 250,000 to 300,000 distinct CDR3 sequences; around 23% were seen once. This clonotype was recorded at least ten times. The target antigen is unknown. This sample's time point: persistent/refractory GD, antithyroid drugs over 5 years with positive TRAb. Extracted PBMC RNA gave rise to the TCR library. Germline V CDR1 and CDR2: GTSNPN, SVGIG (reference sequence). Trimming pared 8 bases from V and 5 bases from J, leaving 9 bases between. The CDR3 totals 11 residues.

The material sequenced was peripheral blood mononuclear cells (PBMCs), taken when the disease was refractory, from a patient treated with antithyroid drugs. The chain employs TRBV30 and TRBJ2-2; D gene uncertain. The sequence came from a female donor with Graves disease. The chain's CDR3 is CARGATGELFF. CDR3 nucleotides: TGTGCCCGCGGCGCAACCGGGGAGCTGTTTTTT. Complete variable domain (other parts from reference TRBV30 and TRBJ2-2): SQTIHQWPATLVQPVGSPLSLECTVEGTSNPNLYWYRQAAGRGLQLLFYSVGIGQISSEVPQNLSASRPQDRQFILSSKKLLLSDSGFYLCARGATGELFFGEGSRLTVL.